The present entry profiles one T cell receptor (beta chain) with its context. Sequencing used immunoSEQ multiplex PCR; TCRdb keeps in-frame clones, though not all of them. The repertoire holds some 88,000 clones, 70% to 80% seen once, with about a quarter in the top ten. CDR3 length: 16 amino acids. After removal of 4 bases from V and 5 bases from J, the junction contained 9 bases not matched to a gene. Germline CDR1 and CDR2: SGHNT and YYREEE (reference sequence). This sample stems from a study of blood T cell repertoires in COVID-19. Background on the study: T cells, B-cell-depleted T cells, or PBMCs provided the cDNA or gDNA that served as material.

This receptor was identified in a human donor in a cohort sampled during active COVID-19. Sequences were obtained from peripheral blood. The chain has TRBV5-4 and TRBJ2-2; 9 positions match TRBD1. CDR3 residues: CASSPSTGGLTGELFF. The CDR3 nucleotides read TGTGCCAGCAGCCCTTCGACAGGGGGTTTGACCGGGGAGCTGTTTTTT.